Described below is a single T cell receptor (beta chain) sequence and its context. Antigen unknown. The sequence runs out 3 residues before the end of the CDR3; the remainder is reconstructed from the germline J gene. The CDR3 extends over 13 amino acids. The germline gives CDR1 MNHNS, CDR2 SASEGT. The ends were cut back, 4 bases at V and 3 bases at J, with 7 bases in the middle. Data came from immunoSEQ multiplex PCR; TCRdb stores just in-frame clones and leaves some out. Altogether fewer than 40,000 clones were found in the sample, and no singletons occur. The data originate from a study of T cell clonality in common variable immunodeficiency. General study results and limits: In common variable immunodeficiency, TCR beta chains reportedly carried fewer deletions and N-nucleotide insertions. Authors noted CVID clonality's cause needs subpopulation repertoire sequencing.

Blood came from CVID subjects not ill and not taking immunomodulatory or immunosuppressive medication. The material sequenced was peripheral blood mononuclear cells. The clonotype was recovered from a human donor with common variable immunodeficiency. The chain couples TRBV6-1 to TRBJ1-5, with D possibly matching TRBD1 (5 bases). CDR3 DNA, as far as it was read: TGTGCCAGCAGTGGACAGAACAATCAGCCC. As protein: CASSGQNNQP. The whole CDR3 is CASSGQNNQPQHF.